This T cell receptor beta chain was profiled in a study of blood T cell repertoires in COVID-19. About the study: COVID-19 samples collected from the United States, Italy and Spain covered acute and convalescent phases.

J lost 5 bases, V lost 5 bases, and 2 bases had no gene match. Germline CDR1 is SGHNT and CDR2 is YYREEE (reference sequence). This CDR3 is 14 amino acids long. Seattle researchers signed up patients amid active infection and tracked them longitudinally. Clones were read by immunoSEQ multiplex PCR, and TCRdb kept only the in-frame ones, dropping some. The sample records under 450,000 clones, about 91% being singletons. Sequenced sample: peripheral blood. The chain carries TRBV5-4 and TRBJ1-6; 9 bases match TRBD1. The sequence derives from a woman in her fifties or sixties with COVID-19, enrolled during active disease. CDR3 protein: CASSRDRDNSPLHF. DNA for the CDR3: TGTGCCAGCAGTAGGGACAGGGATAATTCACCCCTCCACTTT.